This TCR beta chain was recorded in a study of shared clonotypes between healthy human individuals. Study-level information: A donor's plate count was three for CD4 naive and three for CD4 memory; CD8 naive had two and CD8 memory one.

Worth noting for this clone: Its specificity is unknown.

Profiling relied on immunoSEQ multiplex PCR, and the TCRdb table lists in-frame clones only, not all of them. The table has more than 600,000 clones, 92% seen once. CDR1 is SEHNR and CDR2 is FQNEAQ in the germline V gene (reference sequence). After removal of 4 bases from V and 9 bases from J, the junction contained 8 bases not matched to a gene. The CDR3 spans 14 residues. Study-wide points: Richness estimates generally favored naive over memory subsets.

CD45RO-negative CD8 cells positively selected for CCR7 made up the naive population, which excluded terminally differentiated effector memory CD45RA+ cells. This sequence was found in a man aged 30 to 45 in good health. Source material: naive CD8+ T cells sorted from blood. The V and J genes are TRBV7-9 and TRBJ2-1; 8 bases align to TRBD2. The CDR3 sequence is CASSSPGGFGEQFF. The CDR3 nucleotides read TGTGCCAGCAGCTCCCCGGGAGGGTTCGGTGAGCAGTTCTTC.